The rows below give T cell receptor beta chains drawn from one sample of a study of CD8 T cells in ankylosing spondylitis. From the 5' RACE reads, TCRdb called clonotypes with MiXCR, one entry per CDR3 protein. The table includes about 130,000 distinct CDR3 sequences, more than 6.5% detected once. Sequenced: blood, either unsorted or a sorted T cell fraction (not recorded which). The receptors derive from a male donor with ankylosing spondylitis or in good health (not recorded which). Each CDR3 is given with its conserved first and last residue. For some rows the clone size is stated as once, few or many, or as a class when expanded; others skip it.

V gene	J gene	clone size	CDR3 protein
TRBV5-1	TRBJ1-1	.	CASSLSPGRSDTEAFF
TRBV5-6	TRBJ1-1	many	CASSLGGPNEAFF
TRBV9	TRBJ2-3	many	CASSAGWGPTDTQYF
TRBV7-9	TRBJ1-5	many	CASSQTDLAEPQHF
TRBV5-5	TRBJ2-2	many	CASSLWGASGELFF
TRBV12-3/TRBV12-4	TRBJ1-2	many	CASSPGPDYGYTF
TRBV18	TRBJ2-7	many	CASSPGEYEQYF
TRBV10-3	TRBJ2-1	many	CAISVEREWEQFF
TRBV4-3	TRBJ2-7	many	CASSQDTSGNDEQYF
TRBV5-8	TRBJ2-2	few	CASSRRTAVNTGELFF
TRBV19	TRBJ1-2	.	CASRPGTGINYGYTF
TRBV9	TRBJ1-5	many	CASSEFETNQPQHF
TRBV6-6	TRBJ1-3	many	CASSLYSGNTIYF
TRBV5-1	TRBJ2-7	many	CASSLVADTYEQYF
TRBV5-1	TRBJ1-1	many	CASSIRDRVMNTEAFF
TRBV20-1	TRBJ1-2	many	CSAREGNYGYTF
TRBV20-1	TRBJ1-6	few	CSARDGGGRSSDSPLHF
TRBV7-9	TRBJ2-7	many	CASTRVYRSYEQYF
TRBV19	TRBJ1-5	many	CASSLIRENQPQHF
TRBV5-4	TRBJ2-2	many	CASSRGTSGMRSGELFF
TRBV5-8	TRBJ2-3	many	CASSSWTTSTDTQYF
TRBV11-1	TRBJ1-1	many	CASSSPPGQSVMNTEAFF
TRBV5-6	TRBJ2-7	few	CASNIAGTYEQYF
TRBV6-5	TRBJ2-7	many	CASSYLPGQRAYEQYF
TRBV7-9	TRBJ2-7	many	CASSFEELYEQYF
TRBV5-1	TRBJ2-4	many	CASSLGLAGENIQYF
TRBV7-6	TRBJ2-7	many	CASSQTTGYEQYF
TRBV29-1	TRBJ2-1	many	CSAGQGSSSYNEQFF
TRBV30	TRBJ2-5	many	CAWSKDRRVETQYF
TRBV25-1	TRBJ2-7	many	CASSEGTSGDSYEQYF
TRBV7-9	TRBJ2-7	many	CASSYNPYEQYF
TRBV6-1	TRBJ2-1	many	CASSPGLAGGPTYNEQFF
TRBV29-1	TRBJ2-1	many	CSATRGGNEQFF
TRBV12-3/TRBV12-4	TRBJ2-7	.	CASSLSGGEYEQYF
TRBV19	TRBJ1-1	many	CASRREGATEAFF
TRBV10-3	TRBJ2-7	many	CAISEEAEQYF
TRBV5-1	TRBJ1-5	many	CASRLGQGPGNQPQHF
TRBV3-1	TRBJ2-6	many	CASTSGGANVLTF
TRBV5-1	TRBJ1-1	many	CASSLAWLGTEAFF
TRBV5-6	TRBJ1-5	many	CASSLQGVNQPQHF
TRBV20-1	TRBJ2-1	many	CSAVAYGGDNEQFF
TRBV12-3/TRBV12-4	TRBJ1-3	many	CASSIVADRGNTIYF
TRBV5-1	TRBJ2-7	.	CASSRLTGGAFYEQYF
TRBV7-3	TRBJ1-2	many	CASSLTKQPYGYTF
TRBV29-1	TRBJ1-3	.	CSVEVVALASGNTIYF
TRBV5-1	TRBJ2-1	many	CASSFGGLSGGPNEQFF
TRBV7-9	TRBJ1-1	many	CASSLAPSGSKVTEAFF
TRBV4-3	TRBJ2-7	.	CASSQEAAHSGRYYEQYF
TRBV7-9	TRBJ2-5	many	CASSLYDLGGSETQYF
TRBV5-1	TRBJ1-5	many	CASSFEGGSQPQHF
TRBV4-1	TRBJ2-7	few	CASSQAWTSGSYEQYF
TRBV10-3	TRBJ1-5	.	CAISAGTVGNQPQHF
TRBV3-1	TRBJ2-5	many	CASSLRQGGETQYF
TRBV9	TRBJ2-5	many	CASSLQGFETQYF
TRBV9	TRBJ2-7	many	CASSVSEGGRRGYEQYF
TRBV30	TRBJ2-5	few	CAWSVPGGGETQYF
TRBV25-1	TRBJ2-2	many	CASRRETGELFF
TRBV7-9	TRBJ2-2	many	CASSPGALSSTGELFF
TRBV12-3/TRBV12-4	TRBJ1-6	many	CASRGDGYTSPLHF